This T cell receptor (beta chain) was found in a study of control samples from healthy donors and cancer patients. The method was immunoSEQ multiplex PCR; TCRdb's version includes in-frame clones alone and lacks a portion of them. The sample records around 130,000 clones, 85% to 90% being singletons. The sequence was obtained from a young man in good health. Sequenced material: blood.

The CDR3 loop reads CASSRGGSGANVLTF. Here the CDR3 DNA reads TGTGCCAGCAGTCGAGGCGGGAGCGGGGCCAACGTCCTGACTTTC. This chain connects TRBV11-3 to TRBJ2-6; 7 positions match TRBD2. J was trimmed by 4 bases and V by 6 bases; bases with no gene match: 6. CDR1 is SGHNT and CDR2 is YENEEA in the germline V gene. This CDR3 is built from 15 residues.